This T cell receptor beta chain derives from a study of cytotoxic CD8 clonotypes in ibrutinib-treated CLL. The CDR3 contains 18 residues. Trimming removed 1 base from V and 1 base from J, with 19 bases in between. Germline CDR1 and CDR2: SGHTA and FQGNSA. The repertoire was sequenced with immunoSEQ multiplex PCR; TCRdb's copy has only in-frame clones and lacks some. The sample lists about 50,000 clones; over 80% were seen once. The clonotype originates from a human donor with chronic lymphocytic leukemia. The chain has TRBV7-2 and TRBJ1-1; TRBD1 might be the D (5 bases). The sample consisted of PBMCs, taken after 24 months of ibrutinib treatment. CDR3 bases: TGTGCCAGCAGCTTAGTAGGGCGGGCGCTGGGGCAGAACACTGAAGCTTTCTTT. It specifies CASSLVGRALGQNTEAFF.